The subject of this entry is one T cell receptor (beta chain). The CDR3 consists of 14 residues. J was trimmed by 10 bases and V by 5 bases; bases with no gene match: 9. Germline CDR1 reads KGHDR; CDR2 reads SFDVKD. This record belongs to a study of blood T cell repertoires in COVID-19. The overall study: Whether acute or convalescent, the COVID-19 samples came from the United States, Italy and Spain.

The protocol was immunoSEQ multiplex PCR, while the TCRdb copy is restricted to in-frame clones and leaves out a portion. The repertoire includes 190,000 or so clones, approximately 90% of them detected once, and over 1% sits in the top ten. The clonotype was recovered from a young man who had recovered from COVID-19. Sequenced sample: PBMCs or T cells enriched from blood (not recorded which). This chain links TRBV24-1 with TRBJ2-3, with 9 bases identical to TRBD1. The CDR3 DNA sequence: TGTGCCACCAGTGCGAACAGGGGGCAGGGCGCGCAGTATTTT. This encodes CATSANRGQGAQYF.